Listed below are T cell receptor beta chains from one sample, sequenced in a study of post-analysis software for immune sequencing data. TCRdb fed the PCR reads into MiXCR, producing one record per CDR3 protein. Among 600,000 to 750,000 distinct CDR3 sequences listed, approximately 59% were seen once. Material for sequencing was blood. These receptor sequences come from a girl aged 2-9 years with multiple sclerosis. Each CDR3 is given with its conserved first and last residue. The order of the fields is clone size, J gene, V gene, D gene, CDR3 protein, CDR3 DNA. A D gene is named only where the DNA matches it firmly. Rows give clone size only sometimes, using once, few, many, or a class for an expanded clone.

>.|TRBJ1-1|TRBV7-2|TRBD1
CAGRQGVDTEAFF
TGTGCCGGCCGACAGGGGGTGGACACTGAAGCTTTCTTT
>many|TRBJ2-5|TRBV9|TRBD1
CASSPGGDSETQYF
TGTGCCAGCAGCCCAGGGGGAGACTCGGAGACCCAGTACTTC
>.|TRBJ2-1|TRBV2|TRBD2
CASSDGLAGLDEQFF
TGTGCCAGCAGTGATGGTCTAGCGGGATTAGATGAGCAGTTCTTC
>.|TRBJ2-3|TRBV2|TRBD1
CASSGQGAYTDTQYF
TGTGCCAGCAGTGGACAGGGGGCTTACACAGATACGCAGTATTTT
>.|TRBJ1-1|TRBV20-1|TRBD1
CSAGQGNTEAFF
TGCAGTGCTGGACAGGGGAACACTGAAGCTTTCTTT
>.|TRBJ1-4|TRBV29-1|.
CSVTTATNEKLFF
TGCAGCGTCACCACAGCTACTAATGAAAAACTGTTTTTT
>.|TRBJ2-1|TRBV20-1|TRBD2
CSASGLAGDNEQFF
TGTAGTGCCTCAGGACTAGCGGGAGATAATGAGCAGTTCTTC
>.|TRBJ2-6|TRBV5-1|.
CASSPLSGALSGANVLTF
TGCGCCAGCAGCCCACTTTCCGGGGCCCTCTCTGGGGCCAACGTCCTGACTTTC
>.|TRBJ2-3|TRBV11-2|.
CASSLSPVLTDTQYF
TGTGCCAGCAGCTTAAGTCCAGTACTCACAGATACGCAGTATTTT
>.|TRBJ2-5|TRBV5-1|.
CASSPGPWGRETQYF
TGCGCCAGCAGCCCTGGGCCCTGGGGACGAGAGACCCAGTACTTC
>.|TRBJ2-7|TRBV4-3|TRBD1
CASSQGPANQGDQYF
TGCGCCAGCAGCCAAGGCCCGGCGAATCAGGGGGACCAGTACTTC
>few|TRBJ2-3|TRBV7-9|TRBD2
CASSFGLAVTDTQYF
TGTGCCAGCAGCTTCGGACTAGCGGTGACAGATACGCAGTATTTT
>.|TRBJ2-3|TRBV6-1|TRBD1
CASRGQESTDTQYF
TGTGCCAGCAGGGGACAGGAAAGCACAGATACGCAGTATTTT
>many|TRBJ1-2|TRBV27|.
CASSLRGGYGYTF
TGTGCCAGCAGCTTACGAGGTGGATATGGCTACACCTTC
>few|TRBJ1-4|TRBV5-1|TRBD1
CASSAQTGGIEKLFF
TGCGCCAGCAGCGCCCAAACAGGGGGTATTGAAAAACTGTTTTTT
>.|TRBJ2-7|TRBV11-2|.
CASSLGSGNYEQYF
TGTGCCAGCAGCTTAGGATCAGGGAACTACGAGCAGTACTTC
>few|TRBJ1-1|TRBV11-2|.
CASSPSGVNTEAFF
TGTGCCAGCAGCCCATCAGGGGTGAACACTGAAGCTTTCTTT
>.|TRBJ2-7|TRBV12-5|.
CASGSDPSLRGAYEQYF
TGTGCTAGTGGTTCCGATCCCAGCCTCCGAGGGGCCTACGAGCAGTACTTC
>.|TRBJ2-3|TRBV5-1|.
CASSLEKSTDTQYF
TGCGCCAGCAGCTTGGAAAAAAGCACAGATACGCAGTATTTT
>.|TRBJ1-1|TRBV12-5|.
CASGLLLMDSEAFF
TGTGCTAGTGGTTTGCTACTAATGGACAGTGAAGCTTTCTTT
>.|TRBJ2-1|TRBV7-9|TRBD2
CASSGGGQTYNEQFF
TGTGCCAGCAGCGGCGGGGGGCAGACCTACAATGAGCAGTTCTTC
>few|TRBJ2-7|TRBV6-1|.
CASSAGSHSYEQYF
TGTGCCAGCAGTGCCGGGTCCCACTCCTACGAGCAGTACTTC
>.|TRBJ1-5|TRBV20-1|.
CSARDQGEGTQPQHF
TGCAGTGCTAGAGATCAGGGTGAGGGTACCCAGCCCCAGCATTTT
>.|TRBJ2-3|TRBV29-1|.
CSVDGYRDTQYF
TGCAGCGTTGACGGGTACAGAGATACGCAGTATTTT
>few|TRBJ1-2|TRBV29-1|.
CSVLQGGHYGYTF
TGCAGCGTCCTACAGGGAGGCCACTATGGCTACACCTTC
>.|TRBJ1-1|TRBV6-2/TRBV6-3|.
CAGSYHQVGGIINTEAFF
TGTGCCGGCAGCTACCACCAGGTGGGAGGTATTATTAACACTGAAGCTTTCTTT
>once|TRBJ1-2|TRBV28|.
CASSEQGFGYTF
TGTGCCAGCAGTGAACAGGGATTTGGCTACACCTTC
>.|TRBJ2-5|TRBV7-2|TRBD2
CASSFFGGGLLKETQYF
TGTGCCAGCAGCTTCTTTGGGGGGGGACTACTGAAAGAGACCCAGTACTTC
>few|TRBJ2-3|TRBV9|.
CASRRGSPADTQYF
TGTGCCAGCAGAAGGGGTAGTCCCGCAGATACGCAGTATTTT
>.|TRBJ2-1|TRBV5-1|TRBD1
CASSLQGITYNEQFF
TGCGCCAGCAGCTTACAGGGGATAACCTACAATGAGCAGTTCTTC
>once|TRBJ2-3|TRBV5-6|.
CASSWRDPDTQYF
TGTGCCAGCAGCTGGCGGGATCCAGATACGCAGTATTTT
>few|TRBJ2-1|TRBV4-3|TRBD2
CASSRRTSGGEQFF
TGCGCCAGCAGCCGAAGGACTAGCGGCGGAGAGCAGTTCTTC
>few|TRBJ2-4|TRBV3-1|.
CASSQEGFEQYF
TGTGCCAGCAGCCAAGAAGGGTTTGAGCAGTACTTC
>.|TRBJ1-1|TRBV7-9|.
CASSQPTGYHTEAFF
TGTGCCAGCAGTCAACCAACAGGGTACCACACTGAAGCTTTCTTT
>.|TRBJ2-1|TRBV12-3/TRBV12-4|TRBD2
CASSLERDAVEQFF
TGTGCCAGCAGTTTGGAGCGGGATGCCGTAGAGCAGTTCTTC
>.|TRBJ2-3|TRBV29-1|TRBD2
CSAGGVAGGPGDTQYF
TGCAGCGCCGGAGGTGTGGCGGGGGGGCCTGGAGATACGCAGTATTTT
>.|TRBJ1-2|TRBV20-1|.
CSARDPQTYGYTF
TGCAGTGCTAGAGACCCACAGACCTATGGCTACACCTTC
>.|TRBJ2-1|TRBV20-1|.
CSARPAEKAYNEQFF
TGCAGTGCTAGGCCAGCGGAGAAGGCTTACAATGAGCAGTTCTTC
>few|TRBJ2-3|TRBV11-2|.
CASSLGVFSDTQYF
TGTGCCAGCAGCTTAGGAGTTTTCTCAGATACGCAGTATTTT
>.|TRBJ2-1|TRBV7-6|TRBD2
CASSLGLAGGLPYNEQFF
TGTGCCAGCAGCTTGGGCCTAGCGGGAGGCCTTCCCTACAATGAGCAGTTCTTC
>.|TRBJ1-2|TRBV7-2|TRBD1
CASSLGTGTGYGYTF
TGTGCCAGCAGCTTAGGGACAGGGACGGGCTATGGCTACACCTTC
>few|TRBJ2-3|TRBV4-3|TRBD2
CASSQLGLAGGDTQYF
TGCGCCAGCAGCCAACTTGGACTAGCGGGGGGCGATACGCAGTATTTT
>.|TRBJ2-3|TRBV28|TRBD2
CASSLFGSGATDTQYF
TGTGCCAGCAGTTTGTTTGGCAGCGGGGCGACAGATACGCAGTATTTT